This T cell receptor (beta chain) comes out of a study of T cell repertoires and HLA-DP antigens. Germline CDR1 reads MNHNY; CDR2 reads SVGAGI (reference sequence). V lost 9 bases to trimming and J lost 5 bases, with 12 bases between them. The CDR3 has 12 residues. Profiled with immunoSEQ multiplex PCR; TCRdb holds only in-frame clones, not every one. Here the sample spans more than 90,000 clones, 80% to 95% being singletons. About this clone itself: Antigen: not known.

The chain recombines TRBV6-6 with TRBJ2-3; no clear D gene. The sequencing sample was made of CD4+ T cells from PBMCs. This receptor was identified in a woman aged 18-30 years in good health and CMV-seronegative. CDR3 DNA sequence: TGTGCCAGTCGAAGCCCAGAAGATACGCAGTATTTT. The encoded protein is CASRSPEDTQYF.